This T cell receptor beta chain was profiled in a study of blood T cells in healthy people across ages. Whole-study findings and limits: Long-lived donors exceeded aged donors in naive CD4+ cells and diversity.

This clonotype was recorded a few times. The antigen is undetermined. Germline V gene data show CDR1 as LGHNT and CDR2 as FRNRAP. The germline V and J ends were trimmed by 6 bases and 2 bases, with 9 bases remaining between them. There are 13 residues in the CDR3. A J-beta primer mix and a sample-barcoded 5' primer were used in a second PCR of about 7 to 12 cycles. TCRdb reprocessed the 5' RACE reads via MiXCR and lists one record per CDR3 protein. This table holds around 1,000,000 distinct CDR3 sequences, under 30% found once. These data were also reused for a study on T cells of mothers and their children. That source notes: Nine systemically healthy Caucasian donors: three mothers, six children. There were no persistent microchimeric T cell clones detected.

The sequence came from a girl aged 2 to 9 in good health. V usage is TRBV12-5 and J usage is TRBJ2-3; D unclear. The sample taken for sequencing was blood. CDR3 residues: CASGPDVTDTQYF. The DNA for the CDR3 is TGTGCTAGTGGCCCGGACGTCACAGATACGCAGTATTTT.